Below are 28 T cell receptor beta chains sequenced from a single sample in a study of shared clonotypes between healthy human individuals. Assay used: immunoSEQ multiplex PCR; TCRdb lists only in-frame clones, some missing. The table lists approximately 2.3 million clones, more than 85% of them singletons, with 0.3% to 0.4% in the top ten. Sequences were obtained from naive CD4+ T cells from PBMCs. The sample's subset: CD45RA+ positively selected. Every receptor here comes from a young man in good health. Some clones in this sample may be carry-over from other donors' samples.

As concerns this clone: Other DNA sequences of this sample code for an identical CDR3. The chain uses TRBV9 and TRBJ2-3; D remains ambiguous. The germline V and J ends were trimmed by 0 bases and 0 bases, with 5 bases remaining between them. This CDR3 region has 14 residues. Germline loops: CDR1 SGDLS, CDR2 YYNGEE. CDR3 nucleotide sequence: TGTGCCAGCAGCGTAGCATCTAGCACAGATACGCAGTATTTT. Translated: CASSVASSTDTQYF.

The genes are TRBV5-1 and TRBJ1-1, with D perhaps TRBD1 (5 bases). Trimming shortened V by 0 bases and J by 7 bases, and 13 bases separated the two germline ends. Germline V CDR1 and CDR2: SGHRS, YFSETQ. The CDR3 is 14 amino acids. The CDR3 nucleotides are TGCGCCAGCAGCTTGGGGGACCGCCCCGTTGAAGCTTTCTTT. Translation: CASSLGDRPVEAFF.

The chain employs TRBV6-5 and TRBJ1-6; D uncertain. Trimming took 4 bases from V and 3 from J, leaving 7 bases between them. The length of the CDR3 is 14 residues. In germline, CDR1 is MNHEY, CDR2 SVGAGI. The CDR3 protein is CASSWAGYNSPLHF. The CDR3 nucleotides read TGTGCCAGCAGTTGGGCAGGCTATAATTCACCCCTCCACTTT.

This rearrangement joins TRBV28 to TRBJ2-4, with 7 bases lining up with TRBD1. Germline CDR1 MDHEN, CDR2 SYDVKM. Trimming cost V 4 bases and J 6 bases; bases outside gene matches: 6. This CDR3 has 14 residues. CDR3 sequence: CASSYNRGPNIQYF. CDR3 nucleotide sequence: TGTGCCAGCAGTTATAACAGGGGACCAAACATTCAGTACTTC.

This chain connects TRBV6-1 to TRBJ2-5, with D perhaps TRBD1 or TRBD2 (5 bases each). The CDR3 has 14 amino acids. V dropped 7 bases and J dropped 9 bases, with 21 bases sitting between them. The germline CDR1 and CDR2 sequences are MNHNS and SASEGT. This CDR3 is CASTSLGTLAAQYF. In DNA form, the CDR3 reads TGTGCCAGCACCTCTCTTGGGACGTTGGCGGCCCAGTACTTC.

The V gene is TRBV14, the J gene TRBJ1-1, with D hard to call. CDR1 SGHDN and CDR2 FVKESK come from the germline V gene. This CDR3 is built from 14 residues. V lost 6 bases, J lost 1 base, and 12 bases lay in between. CDR3 residues: CASRHGRWNTEAFF. As DNA, the CDR3 is TGTGCCAGCAGACACGGACGGTGGAACACTGAAGCTTTCTTT.

Here the CDR3 reads CASSWGRMTYEQYF. For the CDR3, the DNA is TGTGCCAGCAGCTGGGGCAGGATGACCTACGAGCAGTACTTC. The rearrangement uses TRBV11-2 and TRBJ2-7; TRBD1 is a possible D gene (5 bases). Trimming left V 4 bases short and J 2 bases short, with 12 bases between. This CDR3 spans 14 amino acids. Germline CDR1 is SGHAT and CDR2 is FQNNGV.

In DNA, the CDR3 is TGCGCCAGCAGCTTACTTGCTAGCGGGACCCCCAATGAGCAGTTCTTC. This sequence encodes CASSLLASGTPNEQFF. This rearrangement joins TRBV5-1 to TRBJ2-1; TRBD2 matches at 9 bases. V gave up 2 bases and J gave up 6 bases; unmatched junction bases: 9. There are 16 residues in the CDR3. Germline V gene sequence: CDR1 SGHRS, CDR2 YFSETQ.

This clone has a single count. This sequence joins TRBV4-1 and TRBJ2-3; D is ambiguous. The germline V and J ends were trimmed by 0 bases and 5 bases, with 6 bases remaining between them. Germline V gene data show CDR1 as MGHRA and CDR2 as YSYEKL. CDR3 size: 13 residues. The DNA for the CDR3 is TGCGCCAGCAGCCAAGAATACCGAGATACGCAGTATTTT. It is translated as CASSQEYRDTQYF.

A word on this clone: This sample includes further DNA sequences coding for the same CDR3. The chain's CDR3 is CAWSAGSNTEAFF. Written as DNA, the CDR3 is TGTGCCTGGAGTGCAGGTAGCAACACTGAAGCTTTCTTT. The chain couples TRBV30 to TRBJ1-1, with D unclear. V lost 1 base to trimming and J lost 2 bases, with 8 bases between them. CDR3 length: 13 amino acids. Germline V lookup: CDR1 GTSNPN, CDR2 SVGIG (reference sequence).

This CDR3 is CASSLSRTLAGADEQYF. The CDR3 bases are TGTGCCAGCAGTTTATCGAGGACCCTAGCGGGAGCGGACGAGCAGTACTTC. This chain uses TRBV27 with TRBJ2-7, with TRBD2 matching 10 bases. Germline V lookup: CDR1 MNHEY, CDR2 SMNVEV (reference sequence). This CDR3 contains 17 residues. The trim removed 0 bases at V and 5 bases at J, leaving 10 bases unmatched.

This clone came up a few times. Additional DNA sequences in this sample encode the identical CDR3. The chain joins TRBV29-1 to TRBJ2-6, with D maybe TRBD1 (6 bases). The germline V gene encodes CDR1 SQVTM and CDR2 ANQGSEA. V gave up 5 bases and J gave up 1 base, with 6 bases separating them. The CDR3 spans 13 residues. As DNA, the CDR3 is TGCAGCGTTCAGGGGTCTGGGGCCAACGTCCTGACTTTC. Residues: CSVQGSGANVLTF.

This clone was picked up a small number of times. The genes are TRBV30 and TRBJ1-2; tentative D call: TRBD1 (5 bases). This CDR3 has 17 residues. The germline V gene encodes CDR1 GTSNPN and CDR2 SVGIG (reference sequence). The V gene lost 0 bases and the J gene lost 0 bases, with 17 bases spanning the gap. CDR3 sequence (DNA): TGTGCCTGGAGTGTACTTAGAGCGACAGTTTCTAACTATGGCTACACCTTC. As protein: CAWSVLRATVSNYGYTF.

This clone was counted once. CDR3 amino acids: CASSLFQGTNEKLFF. The CDR3 coding sequence is TGTGCCAGCAGTTTATTCCAGGGGACTAATGAAAAACTGTTTTTT. The chain uses TRBV28 and TRBJ1-4; a possible D gene is TRBD1 (6 bases). The CDR3 extends over 15 amino acids. V lost 1 base and J lost 2, with 8 bases in between. Germline assignment: CDR1 MDHEN and CDR2 SYDVKM.

The chain couples TRBV5-1 to TRBJ1-1; possibly TRBD1 for D (5 bases). CDR3 length equals 15 residues. CDR1 and CDR2 from the germline V gene are SGHRS and YFSETQ. Trimming stripped 0 bases from V and 4 bases from J, with 13 bases between. CDR3 amino acids: CASSLEPGLGTEAFF. Written as DNA, the CDR3 is TGCGCCAGCAGCTTGGAACCAGGGTTGGGCACTGAAGCTTTCTTT.

The gene calls are TRBV5-5 and TRBJ1-5; the D gene is possibly TRBD1 (6 bases). The V gene's germline CDR1 is SGHKS and CDR2 YYEKEE (reference sequence). Trimming removed 2 bases at V and 2 bases at J, with 20 bases between. The CDR3 loop spans 18 amino acids. Here the CDR3 DNA reads TGTGCCAGCAGCTTCGAGCGGGGCCCCAGGGGTGGCAATCAGCCCCAGCATTTT. Translating it yields CASSFERGPRGGNQPQHF.

For this clone: Other DNA sequences from this sample encode an identical CDR3 as well. The genes are TRBV29-1 and TRBJ1-4; 7 positions match TRBD1. Per the germline V gene, CDR1 is SQVTM and CDR2 is ANQGSEA. V was clipped by 4 bases and J by 8 bases; unmatched bases: 4. CDR3 length equals 12 residues. CDR3 nucleotide sequence: TGCAGCGTTGGACAGGGAGACGAAAAACTGTTTTTT. This gives the protein CSVGQGDEKLFF.

The chain uses TRBV30 and TRBJ2-5, with 8 bases that match TRBD1. Trimming removed 5 bases from V and 1 base from J; junction bases left unmatched: 0. Germline V gene lookup returns CDR1 GTSNPN and CDR2 SVGIG (reference sequence). This CDR3 is 12 amino acids long. The CDR3 protein is CAWGQGQETQYF. The CDR3 region has the DNA TGTGCCTGGGGACAGGGCCAAGAGACCCAGTACTTC.

The table lists this clone with a few counts. This chain joins TRBV2 and TRBJ2-1; 8 nucleotides line up with TRBD1. J gave up 10 bases and V 8 bases, and 4 bases lay outside the gene matches. From germline, CDR1 is SNHLY and CDR2 FYNNEI. The CDR3 is 11 amino acids. This CDR3 is CASDRGREQFF. In DNA, the CDR3 is TGTGCCAGCGACAGGGGACGAGAGCAGTTCTTC. The entire variable domain, with the rest obtained from reference TRBV2 and TRBJ2-1, is as follows: EPEVTQTPSHQVTQMGQEVILRCVPISNHLYFYWYRQILGQKVEFLVSFYNNEISEKSEIFDDQFSVERPDGSNFTLKIRSTKLEDSAMYFCASDRGREQFFGPGTRLTVL.

The rearrangement links TRBV19 to TRBJ2-1; D is ambiguous. There are 12 residues in the CDR3. The V end was cut by 3 bases, the J end by 3 bases, with 3 bases between. CDR1 and CDR2 (germline): LNHDA, SQIVND (reference sequence). The CDR3 coding sequence is TGTGCCAGTAGTATGGGCTACAATGAGCAGTTCTTC. This encodes CASSMGYNEQFF.

V and J are TRBV9 and TRBJ1-4; unclear D gene. Trimming removed 2 bases from V and 0 bases from J, with 8 bases in between. The CDR3 extends over 15 amino acids. Germline V lookup: CDR1 SGDLS, CDR2 YYNGEE. CDR3 sequence: CASSVSGATNEKLFF. The CDR3 DNA reads TGTGCCAGCAGCGTTAGTGGAGCAACTAATGAAAAACTGTTTTTT. The full variable domain, completed using reference TRBV9 and TRBJ1-4, is DSGVTQTPKHLITATGQRVTLRCSPRSGDLSVYWYQQSLDQGLQFLIQYYNGEERAKGNILERFSAQQFPDLHSELNLSSLELGDSALYFCASSVSGATNEKLFFGSGTQLSVL.

The V gene is TRBV30, the J gene TRBJ2-7, with TRBD1 matching 10 bases. The CDR3 has 12 residues. V lost 8 bases and J lost 3; bases outside the gene matches: 4. CDR1 is GTSNPN, CDR2 SVGIG, per germline (reference sequence). CDR3 region: CALRDRGYEQYF. The CDR3 nucleotides read TGTGCCCTCCGGGACAGGGGCTACGAGCAGTACTTC.

The chain uses TRBV5-1 and TRBJ2-7, with 7 bases that match TRBD1. The length of the CDR3 is 15 residues. Germline lookup yields CDR1 SGHRS and CDR2 YFSETQ. V trimming: 3 bases; J trimming: 7 bases; junction bases outside the gene matches: 13. Written as DNA, the CDR3 is TGCGCCAGCAGCTCAACCCAGACAGGGCCCCGGGAGCAGTACTTC. Amino acids: CASSSTQTGPREQYF.

As DNA, the CDR3 is TGTGCCAGCAGCCAAACAGGGCGTAATGAAAAACTGTTTTTT. As protein: CASSQTGRNEKLFF. V is TRBV5-6 and J is TRBJ1-4, with D possibly being TRBD1 (6 bases). Germline V CDR1 and CDR2: SGHDT, YYEEEE. Trimming stripped 4 bases from V and 4 bases from J, with 11 bases between. The CDR3 spans 14 residues. The complete variable domain, with remaining parts taken from reference TRBV5-6 and TRBJ1-4, reads DAGVTQSPTHLIKTRGQQVTLRCSPKSGHDTVSWYQQALGQGPQFIFQYYEEEERQRGNFPDRFSGHQFPNYSSELNVNALLLGDSALYLCASSQTGRNEKLFFGSGTQLSVL.

This sequence joins TRBV5-1 and TRBJ1-1, with D unclear. Between the trimmed V and J ends, which lost 4 bases and 1 base, there was a span of 11 bases. Germline CDR1 is SGHRS and CDR2 is YFSETQ. There are 14 residues in the CDR3. CDR3 in DNA: TGCGCCAGCAGCGTATTTTTGCAGAACACTGAAGCTTTCTTT. Its translation: CASSVFLQNTEAFF. The entire variable domain, with the rest obtained from reference TRBV5-1 and TRBJ1-1, is as follows: KAGVTQTPRYLIKTRGQQVTLSCSPISGHRSVSWYQQTPGQGLQFLFEYFSETQRNKGNFPGRFSGRQFSNSRSEMNVSTLELGDSALYLCASSVFLQNTEAFFGQGTRLTVV.

This clone was observed a single time. This chain joins TRBV18 and TRBJ1-4; D unresolved. CDR1 KGHSH and CDR2 LQKENI come from the germline V gene. V lost 2 bases, J lost 8 bases, and 12 bases lay in between. The CDR3 is 14 amino acids. The CDR3 loop is CASSPGIGNEKLFF. As DNA, the CDR3 is TGTGCCAGCTCACCAGGGATAGGGAACGAAAAACTGTTTTTT.

CDR3 region: CASSLNRGLSSDTQYF. CDR3 sequence (DNA): TGTGCCAGCAGCTTAAACAGGGGGCTTTCGTCAGATACGCAGTATTTT. J is TRBJ2-3 and V is TRBV11-1; 9 bases match TRBD1. V shed 2 bases, J shed 4 bases, and the junction held 7 bases outside the gene matches. The CDR3 loop spans 16 amino acids. The germline gives CDR1 SGHAT, CDR2 FQDESV (reference sequence).

The chain is built from TRBV18 and TRBJ2-5, with TRBD2 matching 9 bases. The J segment lost 5 bases and the V segment lost 1 base, leaving 5 bases of the junction unmatched. Germline V gives CDR1 KGHSH, CDR2 LQKENI. The length of the CDR3 is 15 residues. CDR3 region: CASSPRTSVGETQYF. CDR3 in DNA: TGTGCCAGCTCACCACGGACTAGCGTAGGGGAGACCCAGTACTTC.